This TCR beta chain was identified during a study of blood T cell repertoires in COVID-19. Study-wide context: Collection of acute and convalescent COVID-19 samples took place in the United States, Italy and Spain. PBMCs, B-cell-depleted T cells, or T cells provided the cDNA or gDNA that made up the material.

The V gene lost 5 bases and the J gene lost 8 bases, with 18 bases spanning the gap. Germline V gene lookup returns CDR1 SGHAT and CDR2 FQNNGV. This CDR3 spans 14 amino acids. Only in-frame clones appear in the TCRdb table, and some are missing; sequencing was by immunoSEQ multiplex PCR. In the table there are 150,000 to 200,000 clones, roughly 91% of which are singletons. This clonotype was sampled from a man between 18 and 35 years old with COVID-19, enrolled during active disease. The genes are TRBV11-2 and TRBJ1-2, with D hard to call. Sequencing input: peripheral blood. The CDR3 loop is CASSGPILESGYTF. CDR3 nucleotides: TGTGCCAGCAGCGGCCCGATTCTAGAGTCCGGCTACACCTTC.